This TCR beta chain comes out of a study of cytomegalovirus exposure and HLA in healthy donors. Study conclusions and caveats: Other equally common chains were less clonally expanded than HLA-associated TCR beta chains, a later analysis showed.

Germline V gives CDR1 KGHSH, CDR2 LQKENI. This CDR3 spans 14 amino acids. J was trimmed by 6 bases and V by 3 bases; bases with no gene match: 4. Concerning this clone itself: Its target is not known.

Whereas donors were nominally healthy upon sampling, unrecorded immune exposures were probable. PCR primers comprised 60 Vbeta and 13 Jbeta primers. The table came from immunoSEQ multiplex PCR; TCRdb's copy has only in-frame clones and leaves some out. The sample comprises over 130,000 clones, over 75% of which are singletons, and 2.4% rests with the top ten. The sample taken for sequencing was PBMCs. The chain carries TRBV18 and TRBJ1-5; 8 nucleotides match TRBD1. The clonotype was recovered from a man aged 50 to 60 in good health and CMV-seronegative. Written as DNA, the CDR3 is TGTGCCAGCTCACCGGGACAGGATGGTCAGCCCCAGCATTTT. Protein sequence: CASSPGQDGQPQHF.